Below are 15 T cell receptor beta chains sequenced from a single sample in a study of blood T cell repertoires in COVID-19 (dated by TCRdb to the early 2020s). Libraries were constructed by the immunoSEQ multiplex PCR assay. What TCRdb holds here is the immuneACCESS table cut down to in-frame rearrangements. Part of the clones is not present; checked against another copy, under half of the missing clones reflect an unresolved V gene, and the others are unexplained. Recorded for this sample are just over 90,000 clones; roughly 90% of them occurred a single time. The ten largest clones take up about 1.5% of the sample. The sample taken for sequencing was peripheral blood. Every receptor here comes from a human donor with active COVID-19. The donor label of this sample is uncertain.

The chain recombines TRBV30 with TRBJ2-1; TRBD1 matches 7 bases. The germline V gene encodes CDR1 GTSNPN and CDR2 SVGIG (reference sequence). J gave up 6 bases and V 0 bases, and 5 bases lay outside the gene matches. CDR3 size: 14 residues. The CDR3 spells CAWSVSRGRNEQFF. In DNA, the CDR3 is TGTGCCTGGAGTGTATCAAGGGGGCGCAATGAGCAGTTCTTC. Variable domain in full (rest from reference TRBV30 and TRBJ2-1): SQTIHQWPATLVQPVGSPLSLECTVEGTSNPNLYWYRQAAGRGLQLLFYSVGIGQISSEVPQNLSASRPQDRQFILSSKKLLLSDSGFYLCAWSVSRGRNEQFFGPGTRLTVL.

This chain joins TRBV9 and TRBJ1-2; D gene ambiguous. Germline V lookup: CDR1 SGDLS, CDR2 YYNGEE. V was trimmed by 4 bases and J by 4 bases, leaving 11 bases between them. The CDR3 contains 13 residues. Here the CDR3 DNA reads TGTGCCAGCAGCCCGGGGAGGACCTATGGCTACACCTTC. Translation gives CASSPGRTYGYTF.

V and J are TRBV5-4 and TRBJ1-5, with 11 nucleotides matching TRBD1. With 4 bases clipped from V and 9 bases from J, the junction kept 6 bases outside the gene matches. The CDR3 has 14 residues. Germline V lookup: CDR1 SGHNT, CDR2 YYREEE (reference sequence). The CDR3 DNA sequence: TGTGCCAGCAGCCCGGGGACAGGGGGAGGGCCCCAGCATTTT. Its protein product is CASSPGTGGGPQHF.

This clone was counted only a few times. The V gene is TRBV3-1 (or the pseudogene TRBV3-2), the J gene TRBJ1-2, with 9 bases lining up with TRBD1. The trim removed 4 bases at V and 5 bases at J, leaving 11 bases unmatched. The CDR3 consists of 16 residues. CDR1 LGHDT and CDR2 YNNKEL come from the germline V gene (reference sequence). The CDR3 loop reads CASSPRDRVGEYGYTF. CDR3 bases: TGTGCCAGCAGCCCGCGGGACAGGGTTGGCGAATATGGCTACACCTTC.

This clone was found many times. The gene calls are TRBV5-1 and TRBJ2-7, with TRBD1 identical over 11 bases. This CDR3 has 15 amino acids. The V gene end was trimmed by 4 bases and the J gene end by 5 bases; junction bases not matched to a gene: 8. CDR1 is SGHRS, CDR2 YFSETQ, per germline. CDR3 residues: CASSLRTGGGDEQYF. The DNA for the CDR3 is TGCGCCAGCAGCCTTCGGACAGGGGGCGGTGACGAGCAGTACTTC.

The chain has TRBV11-2 and TRBJ2-3; D is possibly TRBD2 (5 bases). Trimming took off 0 bases at V and 1 base at J, with 11 bases between the two ends. The CDR3 has 16 residues. CDR1 is SGHAT, CDR2 FQNNGV, per germline. The CDR3 DNA is TGTGCCAGCAGCTTAGACGGGGTAACCGGCACAGATACGCAGTATTTT. The encoded protein is CASSLDGVTGTDTQYF.

J is TRBJ2-3 and V is TRBV9; TRBD2 matches 9 bases. V lost 4 bases, J lost 3 bases, and 12 bases stayed unmatched. Germline V gene lookup returns CDR1 SGDLS and CDR2 YYNGEE. CDR3 length: 17 amino acids. The CDR3 reads CASSPWGGGASTDTQYF. DNA of the CDR3: TGTGCCAGCAGCCCGTGGGGCGGGGGGGCCTCGACAGATACGCAGTATTTT. Full variable domain (outside the CDR3, taken from reference TRBV9 and TRBJ2-3): DSGVTQTPKHLITATGQRVTLRCSPRSGDLSVYWYQQSLDQGLQFLIQYYNGEERAKGNILERFSAQQFPDLHSELNLSSLELGDSALYFCASSPWGGGASTDTQYFGPGTRLTVL.

The V call is TRBV6-2 or TRBV6-3, the J call TRBJ2-1, with TRBD2 identical over 9 bases. The CDR3 runs 15 residues. Germline CDR1 is MNHEY and CDR2 is SVGEGT. V shed 5 bases and J 9 bases; nucleotides not matched to a gene: 11. The CDR3 region has the DNA TGTGCCAGCAGTAGGAGACTAGCGGCAAGGGGTGAGCAGTTCTTC. Translation: CASSRRLAARGEQFF.

The genes are TRBV29-1 and TRBJ2-3; 7 positions agree with TRBD1. The germline V gene has CDR1 SQVTM and CDR2 ANQGSEA. CDR3 length equals 12 residues. V dropped 7 bases and J dropped 2; count of bases not matched to a gene: 3. The CDR3 coding sequence is TGCAGCGGGGGACAGCTCACAGATACGCAGTATTTT. This sequence encodes CSGGQLTDTQYF.

This clone was detected only once. The gene calls are TRBV6-2 or TRBV6-3 and TRBJ1-1, with 9 bases that match TRBD1. V shed 5 bases and J 3 bases; nucleotides not matched to a gene: 22. Looked up from germline, CDR1 is MNHEY and CDR2 is SVGEGT. The CDR3 loop spans 20 amino acids. CDR3 DNA: TGTGCCAGCAGTAGATTCCAACCGGGGTCTACAGGGGGCAGGGACACTGAAGCTTTCTTT. Translating it yields CASSRFQPGSTGGRDTEAFF.

V usage is TRBV29-1 and J usage is TRBJ2-7; no clear D. This CDR3 comprises 12 residues. The germline V gene encodes CDR1 SQVTM and CDR2 ANQGSEA. V lost 2 bases and J lost 2, with 7 bases in between. CDR3 sequence reads: CSVEFEPYEQYF. For the CDR3, the DNA is TGCAGCGTTGAATTTGAGCCCTACGAGCAGTACTTC.

The chain joins TRBV18 to TRBJ1-4; 9 positions match TRBD1. Germline CDR1 KGHSH, CDR2 LQKENI. The V gene end was trimmed by 2 bases and the J gene end by 5 bases; junction bases not matched to a gene: 0. CDR3 length equals 14 residues. CDR3 in amino acids: CASSPGQGNEKLFF. CDR3 in DNA: TGTGCCAGCTCACCAGGACAGGGGAATGAAAAACTGTTTTTT.

V gene TRBV9 combines with J gene TRBJ1-1, with TRBD1 identical over 8 bases. The junction had 9 bases not matched to a gene; V was cut back by 3 bases and J by 2 bases. The germline V gene encodes CDR1 SGDLS and CDR2 YYNGEE. This CDR3 has 16 residues. This CDR3 reads CASSGARQGINTEAFF. The DNA of the CDR3 is TGTGCCAGCAGCGGAGCAAGACAGGGGATTAACACTGAAGCTTTCTTT.

This rearrangement joins TRBV21-1 to TRBJ2-7; TRBD2, the D gene given by the table, was not confirmed from the DNA. TRBV21-1 is a listed pseudogene. The CDR3 is made up of 16 amino acids. CDR3 sequence (DNA): TGTGCCAGCAGCGCCTCTCACTGGGGAGCGCGCTACGAGCAGTACTTC. Translating it yields CASSASHWGARYEQYF.

This clone was counted a few times. The chain combines TRBV29-1 with TRBJ1-6; 9 nucleotides line up with TRBD1. V lost 6 bases, J lost 7 bases, and 4 bases stayed unmatched. In germline, CDR1 is SQVTM, CDR2 ANQGSEA. This CDR3 region has 13 residues. Written as DNA, the CDR3 is TGCAGCGTCTCGGACAGGGGAAATTCACCCCTCCACTTT. It encodes CSVSDRGNSPLHF.